Below, 25 T cell receptor beta chains from the same sample are listed, as sequenced in a study of T-cell memory formation after mild COVID-19. TCRdb fed the 5' RACE reads into MiXCR, producing one record per CDR3 protein. The sample includes fewer than 30,000 distinct CDR3 sequences, approximately 12% of them seen just once. The source material was PBMCs or a T cell subset sorted from them (not recorded which). All receptors derive from an adult woman who had mild COVID-19 (a few samples of this study predate the infection). Cell type and time point are not known.

This clonotype has at least ten counts. This chain connects TRBV24-1 to TRBJ1-2; D not certain. The CDR3 loop spans 13 amino acids. Germline loops: CDR1 KGHDR, CDR2 SFDVKD. Trimming removed 1 base from V and 2 bases from J, with 4 bases in between. The CDR3 protein is CATSDFLNYGYTF. CDR3 nucleotide sequence: TGTGCCACCAGTGATTTCCTCAACTATGGCTACACCTTC.

This clonotype was counted many times. This rearrangement joins TRBV5-6 to TRBJ1-2; 7 nucleotides line up with TRBD1. V lost 3 bases to trimming and J lost 7 bases; unmatched junction nucleotides: 6. CDR3 length: 13 residues. CDR1 and CDR2 from the germline V gene are SGHDT and YYEEEE. CDR3 DNA sequence: TGTGCCAGCAGCTCACGGGACAGTAGTGGCTACACCTTC. Protein sequence: CASSSRDSSGYTF.

This clonotype was seen at least ten times. The genes are TRBV2 and TRBJ1-4; TRBD1 might be the D (5 bases). This CDR3 contains 15 residues. From germline, CDR1 is SNHLY and CDR2 FYNNEI. Trimming pared 2 bases from V and 8 bases from J, leaving 15 bases between. The CDR3 DNA reads TGTGCCAGCAGTGAAAATGGGCAGGGCCCCGAAAAACTGTTTTTT. Its translation is CASSENGQGPEKLFF.

In its sample, this clonotype was seen many times. CDR3 protein: CASSTSGGNYEQYF. CDR3 coding DNA: TGCGCCAGCAGCACTAGCGGGGGAAACTACGAGCAGTACTTC. The chain uses TRBV5-1 and TRBJ2-7, with 11 bases aligning to TRBD2. Germline V gene sequence: CDR1 SGHRS, CDR2 YFSETQ. The CDR3 extends over 14 amino acids. Trimming took 4 bases from V and 3 from J; bases not matched to a gene: 3. The entire variable domain, with the rest obtained from reference TRBV5-1 and TRBJ2-7, is as follows: KAGVTQTPRYLIKTRGQQVTLSCSPISGHRSVSWYQQTPGQGLQFLFEYFSETQRNKGNFPGRFSGRQFSNSRSEMNVSTLELGDSALYLCASSTSGGNYEQYFGPGTRLTVT.

This clonotype was seen repeatedly, ten times or more. The chain couples TRBV18 to TRBJ1-2; D might be TRBD1 (6 bases). With 4 bases removed from V and 6 bases from J, the gap between germline ends came to 18 bases. CDR1 KGHSH and CDR2 LQKENI come from the germline V gene. The CDR3 has 15 residues. As DNA, the CDR3 is TGTGCCAGCTCACGGTCCAGGGGAGAGGGTCATGGCTACACCTTC. Translated: CASSRSRGEGHGYTF.

This clonotype was seen repeatedly, ten times or more. The chain links TRBV4-1 to TRBJ2-7; D might be TRBD1 (6 bases). V dropped 0 bases and J dropped 0 bases, with 12 bases sitting between them. Germline CDR1 reads MGHRA; CDR2 reads YSYEKL. The CDR3 runs 16 residues. Here the CDR3 reads CASSQDDRSASYEQYF. DNA of the CDR3: TGCGCCAGCAGCCAAGACGACAGGAGTGCCTCCTACGAGCAGTACTTC.

This clonotype was detected ten times or more. The V and J genes are TRBV7-2 and TRBJ1-2; 9 nucleotides agree with TRBD1. CDR3 length: 16 amino acids. The germline gives CDR1 SGHTA, CDR2 FQGNSA. V shed 1 base and J 3 bases; nucleotides not matched to a gene: 6. This CDR3 reads CASSLVPGQGDYGYTF. The DNA for the CDR3 is TGTGCCAGCAGCTTAGTCCCGGGACAGGGAGACTATGGCTACACCTTC.

This clonotype was recorded many times. CDR3 nucleotide sequence: TGCGCCAGCAGTGGACTAGCGGGAGGGCCCGGGGAGCTGTTTTTT. Protein: CASSGLAGGPGELFF. The rearrangement uses TRBV5-1 and TRBJ2-2, with TRBD2 matching 15 bases. This CDR3 region has 15 residues. V shed 5 bases, J shed 6 bases, and the junction held 2 bases outside the gene matches. Germline V gene data show CDR1 as SGHRS and CDR2 as YFSETQ.

Ten or more counts support this clonotype. The chain carries TRBV6-2 or TRBV6-3 and TRBJ2-1; 9 bases are a match to TRBD1. CDR3 length: 15 residues. Germline loops: CDR1 MNHEY, CDR2 SVGEGT. V dropped 5 bases and J dropped 3; count of bases not matched to a gene: 5. The CDR3 sequence: CASSKGTGRYNEQFF. For the CDR3, the DNA is TGTGCCAGCAGTAAAGGGACAGGGCGCTACAATGAGCAGTTCTTC.

This clonotype showed up many times. This chain uses TRBV29-1 with TRBJ2-3; 7 nucleotides agree with TRBD2. V was pared by 5 bases and J by 0 bases, with 8 bases of the junction left unmatched. Germline assignment: CDR1 SQVTM and CDR2 ANQGSEA. CDR3 size: 15 residues. The chain's CDR3 is CSVCLADTSTDTQYF. The CDR3 DNA sequence: TGCAGCGTTTGTCTAGCGGATACTAGCACAGATACGCAGTATTTT.

There are many counts of this clonotype. The V and J genes are TRBV2 and TRBJ2-3, with 7 nucleotides matching TRBD1. Trimming took 8 bases from V and 0 from J; bases not matched to a gene: 8. Germline CDR1 reads SNHLY; CDR2 reads FYNNEI. The CDR3 consists of 15 residues. The CDR3 loop is CASREQGSSTDTQYF. For the CDR3, the DNA is TGTGCCAGCCGCGAACAGGGGTCAAGCACAGATACGCAGTATTTT.

The sample holds many counts of this clonotype. CDR3 sequence (DNA): TGCGCCAGCAGCCAAGATTTCGGCTACCAAGAGACCCAGTACTTC. It is translated as CASSQDFGYQETQYF. The genes are TRBV4-3 and TRBJ2-5; D uncertain. Germline-derived CDR1 and CDR2 are LGHNA and YSLEER. Trimming cost V 0 bases and J 0 bases, with 8 bases left between them. The CDR3 has 15 residues.

The chain is built from TRBV10-3 and TRBJ2-2; D gene unclear. Germline CDR1 is ENHRY and CDR2 is SYGVKD. Deletions cut 2 bases from V and 6 bases from J, with 4 bases between. The length of the CDR3 is 12 residues. The CDR3: CAISERAGELFF. CDR3 in DNA: TGTGCCATCAGTGAGAGGGCCGGGGAGCTGTTTTTT.

This clonotype was seen many times. V usage is TRBV6-2 or TRBV6-3 and J usage is TRBJ2-2, with 11 bases identical to TRBD1. The CDR3 sequence is 15 residues long. Germline V gives CDR1 MNHEY, CDR2 SVGEGT. The ends lost 6 bases at V and 4 bases at J; junction bases unmatched: 4. The CDR3 DNA follows: TGTGCCAGCAGATCCGGGACAGGGGGCACCGGGGAGCTGTTTTTT. Its protein is CASRSGTGGTGELFF.

This clonotype came up many times. The chain recombines TRBV11-2 with TRBJ2-7; D is perhaps TRBD1 (6 bases). The V end lost 1 base, the J end lost 4 bases, and 11 bases lay between the germline ends. Per the germline V gene, CDR1 is SGHAT and CDR2 is FQNNGV. The CDR3 sequence is 14 residues long. Here the CDR3 reads CASSLGTELYEQYF. Here the CDR3 DNA reads TGTGCCAGCAGCTTAGGGACAGAGCTTTACGAGCAGTACTTC.

This clonotype appeared many times. The chain couples TRBV3-2 to TRBJ2-5; the DNA was not used to check the table's D call, TRBD1. TRBV3-2 is shown as a pseudogene. The length of the CDR3 is 13 residues. The chain's CDR3 is CASSYGTEETQYF. CDR3 DNA: TGTGCCAGCAGCTACGGGACAGAAGAGACCCAGTACTTC.

The table lists this clonotype with many counts. V usage is TRBV3-1 and J usage is TRBJ2-1; a weak D match, TRBD1 (6 bases). Germline-derived CDR1 and CDR2 are LGHDT and YNNKEL (reference sequence). The CDR3 length is 16 residues. The ends were cut back, 0 bases at V and 5 bases at J, with 14 bases in the middle. CDR3 loop: CASSQDSKTGDNEQFF. In DNA, the CDR3 is TGTGCCAGCAGCCAAGATTCCAAGACAGGAGACAATGAGCAGTTCTTC.

This clonotype showed up many times. The chain carries TRBV15 and TRBJ2-1, with D maybe TRBD2 (5 bases). Between the trimmed V and J ends, which lost 6 bases and 4 bases, there was a span of 16 bases. Germline loops: CDR1 LNHNV, CDR2 YYDKDF (reference sequence). The CDR3 is 15 residues long. The CDR3, as DNA: TGTGCCACCAGGATAGGCACGGGGTCTTACAATGAGCAGTTCTTC. It encodes CATRIGTGSYNEQFF.

This clonotype was seen many times. The J gene is TRBJ1-4, the V gene TRBV29-1; 9 bases align to TRBD1. The CDR3 is made up of 13 amino acids. Germline-derived CDR1 and CDR2 are SQVTM and ANQGSEA. After removal of 2 bases from V and 8 bases from J, the junction contained 3 bases not matched to a gene. CDR3 DNA: TGCAGCGTTGAATACAGGGGGCGAGAAAAACTGTTTTTT. Protein sequence: CSVEYRGREKLFF.

Ten or more counts support this clonotype. The J gene is TRBJ2-7, the V gene TRBV4-2; D possibly uses TRBD1 or TRBD2 (5 bases each). The ends were cut back, 4 bases at V and 2 bases at J, with 12 bases in the middle. CDR3 size: 14 residues. Germline CDR1 reads LGHNA; CDR2 reads YNFKEQ. The CDR3 DNA reads as TGTGCCAGCAGCCCCGGGACGCCCCCCTACGAGCAGTACTTC. Protein sequence: CASSPGTPPYEQYF.

This clonotype was recorded many times. This rearrangement joins TRBV6-2 or TRBV6-3 to TRBJ2-4; TRBD2 aligns across 11 bases. The V gene's germline CDR1 is MNHEY and CDR2 SVGEGT. The CDR3 covers 21 residues. Losses at the gene ends were 0 bases for V and 3 bases for J; bases not matched to a gene: 16. CDR3: CASSYSPALAGEVRGKNIQYF. Written as DNA, the CDR3 is TGTGCCAGCAGTTACTCCCCCGCACTAGCGGGAGAGGTTCGAGGCAAAAACATTCAGTACTTC.

This clonotype occurred many times. The genes are TRBV7-3 and TRBJ2-1, with 10 bases lining up with TRBD2. The CDR3 covers 15 residues. Germline V gives CDR1 SGHTA, CDR2 FQGTGA. V shed 5 bases and J 4 bases; nucleotides not matched to a gene: 5. The CDR3 DNA reads as TGTGCCAGCAGCCCCGGGACTAGCGAATACAATGAGCAGTTCTTC. It translates to CASSPGTSEYNEQFF. Full variable domain (outside the CDR3, taken from reference TRBV7-3 and TRBJ2-1): GAGVSQTPSNKVTEKGKYVELRCDPISGHTALYWYRQSLGQGPEFLIYFQGTGAADDSGLPNDRFFAVRPEGSVSTLKIQRTERGDSAVYLCASSPGTSEYNEQFFGPGTRLTVL.

This clonotype was seen many times. The chain combines TRBV7-2 with TRBJ2-1; 9 nucleotides match TRBD2. The J segment lost 6 bases and the V segment lost 5 bases, leaving 8 bases of the junction unmatched. The CDR3 loop spans 15 amino acids. Germline lookup yields CDR1 SGHTA and CDR2 FQGNSA. As DNA, the CDR3 is TGTGCCAGCAGCCCCGGGACTAGCCGTTTCAATGAGCAGTTCTTC. It is translated as CASSPGTSRFNEQFF.

This clonotype has a count of ten or more. The rearrangement joins TRBV29-1 to TRBJ1-1; D gene unclear. Germline CDR1 and CDR2: SQVTM and ANQGSEA. The CDR3 sequence is 13 residues long. Between the trimmed V and J ends, which lost 4 bases and 5 bases, there was a span of 14 bases. DNA of the CDR3: TGCAGCGTTGTAGTTCTCCCAGTTACTGAAGCTTTCTTT. This encodes CSVVVLPVTEAFF.

The chain combines TRBV6-1 with TRBJ2-3; the match to TRBD2 covers 12 bases. V shed 2 bases and J 4 bases; nucleotides not matched to a gene: 1. Germline V gives CDR1 MNHNS, CDR2 SASEGT. The CDR3 runs 15 residues. CDR3 sequence (DNA): TGTGCCAGCAGTGAACTAGCGGGGGGGCCAGATACGCAGTATTTT. Amino acids: CASSELAGGPDTQYF.